This TCR beta chain was sequenced for a study of post-analysis software for immune sequencing data (dated by TCRdb to the mid-2010s). About the full investigation: Recorded disease courses included relapsing-remitting, secondary progressive and progressive-relapsing multiple sclerosis, with some patients lacking subtype annotation. Patient repertoires were compared against ten to eleven previously published healthy control repertoires from donors aged roughly 6 to 26 years. A subset of samples was prepared in parallel using single-end sample barcoding, then pooled and co-amplified after Illumina adapter ligation. Points the paper makes about the study in general: The multiple sclerosis patient group was slightly younger than the control group. About 5 TRBV segments, including TRBV5-6, TRBV5-1 and TRBV20-1, were significantly more frequent in patients than controls. Direct clustering with F measure showed strong co-clustering of samples prepared in the same batch, prompting a batch-effect correction. Normalized Chao1 diversity was significantly lower in multiple sclerosis patients than controls, suggesting substantial peripheral T-cell clonal expansion.

TCR beta repertoires were profiled from peripheral blood of under 15 young patients with multiple sclerosis to demonstrate the VDJtools post-analysis software. The multiple sclerosis patients were children and adolescents between roughly 6 and 17 years of age. This clonotype came up a few times. The clone's antigen remains unknown. Qualities for individual bases were not recorded, and no much larger clone is one base off. The CDR3 measures 16 amino acids from cysteine to phenylalanine. The read is trimmed to its CDR3 DNA, 48 bases read in frame from base 1. Libraries were constructed by PCR. TCRdb records Illumina HiSeq 2500 as the sequencer. To reduce PCR and sequencing biases, unique molecular identifiers were incorporated into the TCR beta cDNA libraries. Some 500,000 cDNA molecules were obtained for every 1 to 10 million input T cells, so each molecule roughly corresponded to one T cell. The patient libraries were prepared and sequenced with the same protocol used for the earlier healthy control dataset. Samples belonging to the same batch were prepared together, multiplexed and sequenced on a shared HiSeq lane. The source study handled its data this way. MIGEC was used to process the raw barcoded reads, and molecular identifier groups with only a single read were discarded before consensus assembly and CDR3 extraction. VDJtools was used for post-analysis of the clonotype tables, and diversity was normalized by down-sampling every dataset to the size of the smallest sample. Repertoire overlap clustering matched CDR3 amino acid but not nucleotide sequences to correct batch-related cross-sample contamination. TCRdb reran the public reads through fastp at Q25 and MiXCR, keeping productive beta chains. For every CDR3 protein sequence, its rows merge into one entry that carries the most common genes and DNA. None of the V and J calls come from the authors' own analysis; TCRdb made them. Counted in this sample were 820,000 or so distinct CDR3 sequences; approximately 57% of them appeared once. The ten largest clones capture 4% to 5.5% of the sample.

The TCR originated in a girl between 5 and 17 years old with multiple sclerosis. The sequenced sample consisted of blood. This sequence uses TRBV21-1 and TRBJ2-7; the D segment call TRBD2 is taken from the table without a DNA check. TRBV21-1 is given as a pseudogene. The DNA sequence is TGTGCCAGCAGCAGCCCCGGGACTAGCGGGATATGGGAGCAGTACTTC. Its product reads: CASSSPGTSGIWEQYF.